A single sample is the source of the 5 T cell receptor beta chains below, sequenced in a study of T cells after yellow fever vaccination. TCRdb passed the 5' RACE reads through MiXCR, listing each CDR3 protein once. Altogether some 350,000 distinct CDR3 sequences are present, 7.5% to 9% being singletons, with the ten largest covering under 20%. The sample consisted of PBMCs, taken on the day of the first yellow fever vaccination. Every receptor here comes from a young man who received the YFV17D yellow fever vaccine.

This chain connects TRBV7-2 to TRBJ1-1, with a possible D match to TRBD1 (6 bases). This CDR3 comprises 14 residues. Looked up from germline, CDR1 is SGHTA and CDR2 is FQGNSA. Trimming removed 6 bases at V and 12 bases at J, with 23 bases between. The CDR3 sequence is CASSMGTPNYMSFF. CDR3 coding DNA: TGTGCCAGCAGTATGGGGACACCCAATTATATGTCTTTCTTT.

The genes are TRBV11-2 and TRBJ2-7, with a weak D call TRBD2 (6 bases). From germline, CDR1 is SGHAT and CDR2 FQNNGV. CDR3 length: 15 residues. Trimming stripped 3 bases from V and 0 bases from J, with 12 bases between. Here the CDR3 reads CASSFGAGTSYEQYF. The CDR3 DNA reads as TGTGCCAGCAGCTTCGGTGCGGGGACCTCCTACGAGCAGTACTTC.

As to this clonotype: The final CDR3 position lacks the conserved phenylalanine or tryptophan, pointing to a likely read error. Because the CDR3's place on the DNA is in doubt, the DNA is left out and the CDR3 is given as listed by TCRdb. J is TRBJ2-7 and V is TRBV6-6; the tabulated D call, TRBD2, remains unverified against the DNA. The CDR3 is 12 amino acids long, termini counted. Germline V lookup: CDR1 MNHNY, CDR2 SVGAGI (reference sequence). CDR3 loop: CASSYTPGSRAI.

A few counts support this clonotype. This chain links TRBV5-8 with TRBJ2-7, with 8 positions matching TRBD1. Germline assignment: CDR1 SGHTS and CDR2 YDEGEE. This CDR3 comprises 14 residues. The junction had 7 bases not matched to a gene; V was cut back by 4 bases and J by 4 bases. In DNA form, the CDR3 reads TGTGCCAGCAGCCCCGGGACAGGTTTATACGAGCAGTACTTC. It encodes CASSPGTGLYEQYF.

This clonotype was seen ten or more times. The chain combines TRBV7-9 with TRBJ2-5; no reliable D call. V lost 2 bases and J 2 bases, leaving 9 bases between the germline ends. Germline V CDR1 and CDR2: SEHNR, FQNEAQ (reference sequence). The CDR3 is 14 residues long. The CDR3 protein is CASSLISGQETQYF. As DNA, the CDR3 is TGTGCCAGCAGCTTAATATCGGGTCAAGAGACCCAGTACTTC.